This TCR beta chain was obtained from a study of CD8+ T cells in alopecia areata. Note on this clone: Antigen: not known.

V gave up 2 bases and J gave up 5 bases, with 10 bases separating them. This CDR3 region has 13 residues. Germline V lookup: CDR1 SGHRS, CDR2 YFSETQ. Reverse transcription of extracted RNA yielded cDNA, which provided the sequencing template. Generated by immunoSEQ multiplex PCR, the TCRdb table keeps only in-frame clones and is missing some. The data contain over 120,000 clones, roughly 53% of them seen just once; the ten biggest clones take up under 7.5%. From alopecia areata patients, lesional scalp punch biopsies and peripheral blood were collected. Sorted populations comprised CD4+ and CD8+ T cells obtained from PBMCs. Findings and caveats of the study: Clarity of TCR sharing across patients fell short of that in mice, possibly HLA-related. The study found higher clonality in lesional than normal scalp, especially in alopecia totalis/universalis.

The specimen was CD4+ T cells sorted from blood, collected at week 0. The chain recombines TRBV5-1 with TRBJ2-5; D gene uncertain. This TCR was sampled from a human donor with alopecia areata. CDR3 sequence reads: CASSFDIEETQYF. In nucleotides, the CDR3 is TGCGCCAGCAGCTTTGACATTGAGGAGACCCAGTACTTC. Full variable domain (remainder filled in from reference TRBV5-1 and TRBJ2-5): KAGVTQTPRYLIKTRGQQVTLSCSPISGHRSVSWYQQTPGQGLQFLFEYFSETQRNKGNFPGRFSGRQFSNSRSEMNVSTLELGDSALYLCASSFDIEETQYFGPGTRLLVL.